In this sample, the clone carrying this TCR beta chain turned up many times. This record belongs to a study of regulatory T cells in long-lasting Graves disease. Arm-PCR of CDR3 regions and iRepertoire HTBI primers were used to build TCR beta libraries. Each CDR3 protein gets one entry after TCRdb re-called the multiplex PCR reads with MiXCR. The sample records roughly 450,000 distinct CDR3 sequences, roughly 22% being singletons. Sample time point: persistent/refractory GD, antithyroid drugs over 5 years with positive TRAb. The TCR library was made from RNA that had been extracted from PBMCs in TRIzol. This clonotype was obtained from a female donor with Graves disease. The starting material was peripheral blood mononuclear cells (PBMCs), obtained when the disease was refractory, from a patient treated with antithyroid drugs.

CDR3 DNA sequence: TGTGCCAGCAGTGACATGGGTTCCTCCTACGAGCAGTACTTC. Translating gives CASSDMGSSYEQYF. The chain has TRBV2 and TRBJ2-7, with D unclear. Between the trimmed V and J ends, which lost 3 bases and 0 bases, there was a span of 9 bases. The CDR3 runs 14 residues. The germline gives CDR1 SNHLY, CDR2 FYNNEI.